The sample holds many counts of the clone carrying this T cell receptor (beta chain). V dropped 3 bases and J dropped 7 bases, with 18 bases sitting between them. CDR3 length: 15 amino acids. The V gene's germline CDR1 is SEHNR and CDR2 FQNEAQ (reference sequence). The sample comes from a study of T-cell reconstitution after alpha-beta-depleted transplantation in children. The authors prepared the TCRbeta library with unique molecular identifiers. TCRdb reprocessed the PCR reads with MiXCR, giving one entry per CDR3 protein. The sample lists 65,000 to 70,000 distinct CDR3 sequences, over 4.5% seen once, with approximately 17% in the top ten.

The chain is built from TRBV7-9 and TRBJ1-2, with a tentative D call TRBD1 (6 bases). This receptor was obtained from a boy under two years old who had a stem cell transplant for acute myeloid leukemia, so the T cells may come from the graft donor. The sample was PBMCs, mostly from graft donor cells, taken 180 days after TCRalphabeta/CD19-depleted stem cell transplant. Here the CDR3 DNA reads TGTGCCAGCAGCTTCGGGACGGGGGGCCGCATTGGCTACACCTTC. Protein product: CASSFGTGGRIGYTF. Full variable domain (rest looked up from reference TRBV7-9 and TRBJ1-2): DTGVSQNPRHKITKRGQNVTFRCDPISEHNRLYWYRQTLGQGPEFLTYFQNEAQLEKSRLLSDRFSAERPKGSFSTLEIQRTEQGDSAMYLCASSFGTGGRIGYTFGSGTRLTVV.